The clone carrying this T cell receptor (beta chain) was counted only a few times. Its antigen is unknown. Per the germline V gene, CDR1 is SGHRS and CDR2 is YFSETQ. V lost 3 bases and J lost 6; bases outside the gene matches: 10. This CDR3 contains 15 residues. Sequenced by immunoSEQ multiplex PCR; TCRdb stores in-frame clones only, minus some. This table has 75,000 to 95,000 clones, around 84% appearing once. The entry originates in a study of T cell responses to AZD1222 COVID-19 vaccine. Study observations and caveats: The study sampled repertoires only after the peak T cell response.

The clonotype originates from an adult in good health. Source: peripheral blood, taken on day 0 of AZD1222 vaccination. V usage is TRBV5-1 and J usage is TRBJ1-2; 8 bases line up with TRBD1. The DNA for the CDR3 is TGCGCCAGCAGCTCGGTGGGACAGGTCGGCGATGGCTACACCTTC. It specifies CASSSVGQVGDGYTF.